Included here is one T cell receptor (beta chain) sequence, with context. No antigen is known for it. Per-nucleotide qualities are absent, and no much larger clonotype sits a single base away. CDR1 and CDR2 are drawn from the germline V gene: WSHSY, SAAADI. V and J are truncated by 2 bases and 5 bases respectively, leaving an intervening sequence of 11 bases. The CDR3 numbers 14 residues from cysteine through phenylalanine. Only the CDR3 region is kept as DNA, spanning 42 bases read in frame from base 1. The data are from a study of T cell repertoires in cytomegalovirus infection (dated 2019 in TCRdb). General notes on the study: The peptide stimulations were aimed at well-studied HLA-B-restricted epitopes as well as recently identified HLA-C-restricted CMV epitopes, whose presentation resists viral immunomodulation. Because public TCR beta signatures pointed to carriage of CMV infection together with the matching HLA type, the HLA type of each donor mattered for the analysis.

Reads for this sample came from an Illumina HiSeq 1500. The raw public reads went through TCRdb reprocessing: fastp at Q25, MiXCR clone calling, in-frame beta chains kept. Entries that share a CDR3 protein sequence are merged under the most common genes and DNA. In this sample the table shows around 500,000 distinct CDR3 sequences, about 44% of which occur a single time. About 45% of the sample is in the top ten clones. General conclusions and limits of the study: In the ex vivo response, HLA-C-restricted CMV-specific TCR beta clonotypes were dominant, and in two of eight donors the single most frequent clonotype came from this HLA-C-restricted group. In both this cohort and an independent cohort of 352 donors, the cumulative frequency of public TCR beta family members distinguished carriers of CMV infection plus the relevant HLA type.

The treatment or condition tag for this specimen amounts to: in vitro stimulation with specific CMV peptide epitopes to enrich CMV-specific T cells. Material: cultured PBMCs, obtained from culture after CMV antigen stimulation. The chain links TRBV10-2 with TRBJ2-3; TRBD2 could be the D gene, as 5 bases match. The source is a human donor in good health (CMV status not recorded). Some clones in this sample may be carry-over from other donors' samples. This receptor has the CDR3 CASSEVSGVDTQYF. The DNA reads as follows: TGCGCCAGCAGTGAGGTTTCCGGGGTAGATACGCAGTATTTT.